One and the same sample provided the 5 T cell receptor beta chains below, sequenced in a study of blood T cell repertoires in COVID-19. Clones were read by immunoSEQ multiplex PCR, and TCRdb kept only the in-frame ones, dropping some. The sample holds about 120,000 clones; 70% to 80% are singletons and the top ten take under 3%. Sequenced sample: peripheral blood. The receptors originated from a man aged 45 to 65 with acute or convalescent COVID-19.

The chain couples TRBV18 to TRBJ1-1; D gene ambiguous. V was clipped by 6 bases and J by 1 base, with 9 bases between them. Germline V gives CDR1 KGHSH, CDR2 LQKENI. The CDR3 has 13 amino acids. CDR3 nucleotides: TGTGCCAGCTCGATCGAAGCGAACACTGAAGCTTTCTTT. Translated: CASSIEANTEAFF.

J is TRBJ2-7 and V is TRBV28, with D possibly being TRBD1 (6 bases). Between the trimmed V and J ends, which lost 6 bases and 0 bases, there was a span of 12 bases. CDR3 length: 14 residues. CDR1 and CDR2 (germline): MDHEN, SYDVKM. The CDR3 sequence: CASRKQGSSYEQYF. The CDR3 DNA follows: TGTGCCAGCAGAAAACAGGGAAGCTCCTACGAGCAGTACTTC. Using reference TRBV28 and TRBJ2-7 for the parts outside the CDR3, the full variable domain is DVKVTQSSRYLVKRTGEKVFLECVQDMDHENMFWYRQDPGLGLRLIYFSYDVKMKEKGDIPEGYSVSREKKERFSLILESASTNQTSMYLCASRKQGSSYEQYFGPGTRLTVT.

Notes on this clone: The same CDR3 can be traced to other DNA sequences in this sample. The chain joins TRBV19 to TRBJ2-2; TRBD2 matches at 10 bases. The CDR3 sequence is 19 residues long. V lost 3 bases, J lost 1 base, and 11 bases stayed unmatched. The germline V gene has CDR1 LNHDA and CDR2 SQIVND (reference sequence). The CDR3 DNA reads TGTGCCAGTAGTATCCGAGGTCTAGCGGGGGCCTTGAACACCGGGGAGCTGTTTTTT. This encodes CASSIRGLAGALNTGELFF.

V and J are TRBV7-6 and TRBJ2-6; D unclear. The V gene's germline CDR1 is SGHVS and CDR2 FNYEAQ. CDR3 length equals 15 residues. Trimming cost V 5 bases and J 1 base, with 9 bases left between them. The CDR3 nucleotides read TGTGCCAGCAGCCCCCTCGGGTCTGGGGCCAACGTCCTGACTTTC. This codes for CASSPLGSGANVLTF. The full variable domain, rest sourced from reference TRBV7-6 and TRBJ2-6, is GAGVSQSPRYKVTKRGQDVALRCDPISGHVSLYWYRQALGQGPEFLTYFNYEAQQDKSGLPNDRFSAERPEGSISTLTIQRTEQRDSAMYRCASSPLGSGANVLTFGAGSRLTVL.

The chain is built from TRBV7-3 and TRBJ1-1, with D unresolved. Trimming took off 5 bases at V and 0 bases at J, with 13 bases between the two ends. Germline values: CDR1 SGHTA, CDR2 FQGTGA. The CDR3 extends over 15 amino acids. CDR3 in amino acids: CASSPLIKLNTEAFF. The CDR3 nucleotides read TGTGCCAGCAGCCCCCTTATTAAGCTGAACACTGAAGCTTTCTTT.